A single sample is the source of the 15 T cell receptor beta chains below, sequenced in a study of blood T cell repertoires in COVID-19 (TCRdb year 2020). The library was made by the immunoSEQ multiplex PCR assay. Not all clones reach the TCRdb copy of this immuneACCESS table, which keeps in-frame sequences only. Checked studies attribute under half of the gap to unresolved V genes and leave the rest unexplained. This sample has about 340,000 clones in its table, and about 90% of those were observed once. 2.5% to 4% of the sample lies in the top ten. Sequencing input: peripheral blood. These receptors were collected from a woman under 30 who had recovered from COVID-19.

The rearrangement joins TRBV6-9 to TRBJ1-1; TRBD1 aligns across 9 bases. V lost 4 bases to trimming and J lost 5 bases; unmatched junction nucleotides: 5. The germline gives CDR1 MNHGY, CDR2 SVAAGI. The CDR3 spans 14 residues. CDR3 coding DNA: TGTGCCAGCAGTTCTGACAGGGGGAGGACTGAAGCTTTCTTT. Protein sequence: CASSSDRGRTEAFF.

The rearrangement joins TRBV29-1 to TRBJ2-3, with 7 bases identical to TRBD2. Looked up from germline, CDR1 is SQVTM and CDR2 is ANQGSEA. V shed 3 bases and J 4 bases; nucleotides not matched to a gene: 13. There are 16 residues in the CDR3. The CDR3 sequence: CSVDPGLPNYPDTQYF. In DNA form, the CDR3 reads TGCAGCGTTGATCCGGGACTACCTAATTATCCAGATACGCAGTATTTT.

The chain is built from TRBV6-5 and TRBJ1-4; the D is unclear. From germline, CDR1 is MNHEY and CDR2 SVGAGI. Trimming removed 4 bases from V and 7 bases from J, with 7 bases in between. The CDR3 totals 12 residues. The CDR3 DNA sequence: TGTGCCAGCAGTTCCCTGGCTGAAAAACTGTTTTTT. This translates into CASSSLAEKLFF.

The chain joins TRBV7-8 to TRBJ2-5; the match to TRBD2 covers 11 bases. This CDR3 is built from 18 residues. Germline V gene data show CDR1 as SGHVS and CDR2 as FQNEAQ. V lost 7 bases to trimming and J lost 4 bases; unmatched junction nucleotides: 17. The CDR3 loop reads CASTILAGALGSSETQYF. The CDR3 bases are TGTGCCAGCACCATACTAGCGGGAGCTTTAGGGTCATCAGAGACCCAGTACTTC.

The chain carries TRBV2 and TRBJ2-3, with D tentatively TRBD2 (5 bases). The CDR3 totals 17 residues. Germline assignment: CDR1 SNHLY and CDR2 FYNNEI. V was clipped by 6 bases and J by 2 bases, with 21 bases between them. The CDR3 region is CASSNLASGVHTDTQYF. CDR3 DNA: TGTGCCAGCAGCAACCTAGCTTCCGGGGTCCACACAGATACGCAGTATTTT.

The V gene is TRBV19, the J gene TRBJ1-1, with D tentatively TRBD1 (6 bases). The germline V and J ends were trimmed by 8 bases and 5 bases, with 24 bases remaining between them. CDR1 is LNHDA, CDR2 SQIVND, per germline (reference sequence). The CDR3 length is 16 residues. CDR3 sequence: CASSPRGGKGWTEAFF. DNA of the CDR3: TGTGCCAGTTCCCCGAGGGGGGGGAAGGGTTGGACTGAAGCTTTCTTT.

The chain employs TRBV6-5 and TRBJ1-5; D is unresolved. CDR3 size: 13 residues. CDR1 is MNHEY, CDR2 SVGAGI, per germline. Trimming removed 9 bases from V and 5 bases from J, with 14 bases in between. CDR3 protein: CASTPGEYQPQHF. The CDR3 DNA reads as TGTGCCAGTACCCCTGGGGAGTATCAGCCCCAGCATTTT.

This chain joins TRBV11-3 and TRBJ2-1; 7 positions agree with TRBD2. The length of the CDR3 is 16 residues. Unmatched junction bases numbered 8, after V lost 4 bases and J lost 2 bases. The germline V gene has CDR1 SGHNT and CDR2 YENEEA. CDR3 protein: CASSSRPGTTYNEQFF. The CDR3, as DNA: TGTGCCAGCAGCTCCCGCCCCGGGACTACCTACAATGAGCAGTTCTTC.

This clone was found once. The chain couples TRBV5-3 to TRBJ2-3; D call uncertain. TRBV5-3 has ORF status, its function being uncertain. Between the trimmed V and J ends, which lost 6 bases and 0 bases, there was a span of 11 bases. The CDR3 has 14 residues. In DNA, the CDR3 is TGTGCCAGAACCCCGAGCGAGAGCACAGATACGCAGTATTTT. Its translation is CARTPSESTDTQYF.

This clone has a single count. J is TRBJ1-6 and V is TRBV5-1; 7 nucleotides line up with TRBD1. The CDR3 covers 16 residues. The V segment lost 4 bases and the J segment 9 bases; nucleotides outside the gene matches: 13. The germline V gene has CDR1 SGHRS and CDR2 YFSETQ. Here the CDR3 reads CASSTRQGSELSPLHF. The DNA for the CDR3 is TGCGCCAGCAGCACCCGACAGGGATCGGAACTTTCACCCCTCCACTTT.

The V call is TRBV3-1 (or the pseudogene TRBV3-2), the J call TRBJ1-2; 7 nucleotides match TRBD1. This CDR3 region has 17 residues. Looked up from germline, CDR1 is LGHDT and CDR2 is YNNKEL (reference sequence). V gave up 2 bases and J gave up 2 bases; unmatched junction bases: 11. The CDR3 reads CASSQSVERGQNYGYTF. The CDR3 coding sequence is TGTGCCAGCAGCCAAAGTGTGGAAAGGGGGCAAAACTATGGCTACACCTTC.

V gene TRBV7-9 combines with J gene TRBJ1-2; the D is unclear. Trimming took off 1 base at V and 0 bases at J, with 6 bases between the two ends. The V gene's germline CDR1 is SEHNR and CDR2 FQNEAQ (reference sequence). The CDR3 runs 14 residues. The CDR3 loop is CASSLGPANYGYTF. Written as DNA, the CDR3 is TGTGCCAGCAGCTTAGGCCCGGCTAACTATGGCTACACCTTC.

The rearrangement uses TRBV2 and TRBJ2-3; TRBD2 is a possible D gene (5 bases). Germline lookup yields CDR1 SNHLY and CDR2 FYNNEI. Trimming took 8 bases from V and 1 from J, leaving 10 bases between them. This CDR3 spans 13 amino acids. CDR3 protein: CASLVSGTDTQYF. The CDR3 region has the DNA TGTGCCAGCTTGGTTAGCGGCACAGATACGCAGTATTTT.

The rearrangement uses TRBV29-1 and TRBJ2-6; tentatively, D is TRBD2 (5 bases). V dropped 3 bases and J dropped 5 bases, with 14 bases sitting between them. The germline V gene has CDR1 SQVTM and CDR2 ANQGSEA. This CDR3 has 15 residues. The CDR3 reads CSVESGSDWANVLTF. The CDR3 bases are TGCAGCGTTGAGTCGGGTTCGGACTGGGCCAACGTCCTGACTTTC.

This sequence joins TRBV11-3 and TRBJ1-1, with 7 bases aligning to TRBD1. This CDR3 has 18 amino acids. With V trimmed by 5 bases and J by 4 bases, 19 bases remained unmatched. Germline V gives CDR1 SGHNT, CDR2 YENEEA. The CDR3 spells CASSPLPQGIFGGTEAFF. In nucleotides, the CDR3 is TGTGCCAGCAGCCCCCTCCCACAGGGGATTTTTGGTGGCACTGAAGCTTTCTTT. The variable domain in full, completed from reference TRBV11-3 and TRBJ1-1, reads EAGVVQSPRYKIIEKKQPVAFWCNPISGHNTLYWYLQNLGQGPELLIRYENEEAVDDSQLPKDRFSAERLKGVDSTLKIQPAELGDSAVYLCASSPLPQGIFGGTEAFFGQGTRLTVV.